One sample yielded the 22 T cell receptor beta chains listed below, sequenced in a study of shared clonotypes between healthy human individuals. The repertoire was sequenced with immunoSEQ multiplex PCR; TCRdb's copy has only in-frame clones and lacks some. The table lists roughly 1 million clones, 70% to 80% of them singletons. Sequenced input: memory CD4+ T cells sorted from blood. Specified subset: CD45RA-negative fraction. These receptors were taken from a man younger than 35 in good health.

The chain links TRBV7-6 to TRBJ2-2; D remains ambiguous. The CDR3 consists of 15 residues. The germline V gene encodes CDR1 SGHVS and CDR2 FNYEAQ. The V gene lost 6 bases and the J gene lost 4 bases, with 15 bases spanning the gap. The CDR3 is CASSRWSAATGELFF. For the CDR3, the DNA is TGTGCCAGCAGTCGATGGTCGGCGGCCACCGGGGAGCTGTTTTTT.

The gene calls are TRBV28 and TRBJ2-5; D possibly corresponds to TRBD1 (5 bases). V dropped 4 bases and J dropped 7 bases, with 19 bases sitting between them. The CDR3 totals 15 residues. Germline V gene data show CDR1 as MDHEN and CDR2 as SYDVKM. The CDR3: CASSSPEATGRTQYF. The CDR3 region has the DNA TGTGCCAGCAGTTCGCCCGAGGCCACAGGCCGGACCCAGTACTTC.

The V gene is TRBV5-6, the J gene TRBJ1-5, with D maybe TRBD1 (6 bases). The CDR3 runs to 16 residues. The germline V gene has CDR1 SGHDT and CDR2 YYEEEE. With 0 bases removed from V and 1 base from J, the gap between germline ends came to 11 bases. This CDR3 is CASSLGGPVSNQPQHF. CDR3 coding DNA: TGTGCCAGCAGCTTGGGGGGGCCAGTGAGCAATCAGCCCCAGCATTTT.

The chain is built from TRBV14 and TRBJ2-3, with TRBD2 matching over 12 bases. Per germline, CDR1 SGHDN and CDR2 FVKESK. The CDR3 consists of 16 residues. The V and J ends lost 2 bases and 4 bases, in that order; junction bases with no gene match: 4. This CDR3 is CASSQPSGGAADTQYF. The DNA for the CDR3 is TGTGCCAGCAGCCAACCTAGCGGGGGGGCCGCAGATACGCAGTATTTT.

V is TRBV11-2 and J is TRBJ2-5, with 12 bases aligning to TRBD2. Germline V lookup: CDR1 SGHAT, CDR2 FQNNGV. The CDR3 length is 16 residues. The V gene end was trimmed by 1 base and the J gene end by 3 bases; junction bases not matched to a gene: 3. The CDR3 reads CASSLGSSGREETQYF. The CDR3 nucleotides are TGTGCCAGCAGCTTAGGTTCTAGCGGGAGGGAAGAGACCCAGTACTTC.

This sequence joins TRBV5-6 and TRBJ2-7; possibly TRBD1 for D (5 bases). Germline CDR1 is SGHDT and CDR2 is YYEEEE. Trimming took off 4 bases at V and 0 bases at J, with 17 bases between the two ends. The CDR3 totals 16 residues. The CDR3 coding sequence is TGTGCCAGCAGCAAAGCAGGAGCAGGGTACTCCTACGAGCAGTACTTC. As protein: CASSKAGAGYSYEQYF.

The rearrangement links TRBV28 to TRBJ1-1, with TRBD1 as a possible D gene (5 bases). Germline CDR1 reads MDHEN; CDR2 reads SYDVKM. The CDR3 length is 17 residues. V was cut by 2 bases and J by 1 base, with 17 bases left in between. The CDR3 protein is CASSLGGRGRKNTEAFF. CDR3 in DNA: TGTGCCAGCAGTTTAGGTGGGAGGGGACGCAAGAACACTGAAGCTTTCTTT.

CDR3 protein: CASIQVGGPNTGELFF. The CDR3 DNA sequence: TGTGCCAGCATCCAAGTAGGGGGCCCCAACACCGGGGAGCTGTTTTTT. This chain uses TRBV7-9 with TRBJ2-2; TRBD1 matches at 7 bases. This CDR3 is built from 16 residues. V lost 7 bases to trimming and J lost 2 bases; unmatched junction nucleotides: 10. Germline loops: CDR1 SEHNR, CDR2 FQNEAQ (reference sequence).

This clone was counted ten times or more. This chain uses TRBV5-1 with TRBJ2-1, with D unresolved. Germline V gene lookup returns CDR1 SGHRS and CDR2 YFSETQ. Trimming shortened V by 0 bases and J by 4 bases, and 14 bases separated the two germline ends. The CDR3 runs to 16 residues. CDR3 in amino acids: CASSLDQSASYNEQFF. The CDR3, as DNA: TGCGCCAGCAGCTTGGATCAGTCAGCCTCTTACAATGAGCAGTTCTTC.

CDR3 nucleotides: TGCGCCAGCAGTCGGACAGGCGAATATGGCTACACCTTC. Translating it yields CASSRTGEYGYTF. V gene TRBV4-3 combines with J gene TRBJ1-2, with TRBD1 matching 7 bases. V was clipped by 6 bases and J by 5 bases; unmatched bases: 6. Germline CDR1 LGHNA, CDR2 YSLEER. This CDR3 contains 13 residues.

The V call is TRBV6-1, the J call TRBJ1-5; 7 bases line up with TRBD1. J lost 7 bases, V lost 6 bases, and 9 bases had no gene match. CDR1 and CDR2 (germline): MNHNS, SASEGT. CDR3 length: 14 residues. CDR3 nucleotide sequence: TGTGCCAGCAGAATTCAGGGGGAAGGACAGCCCCAGCATTTT. It translates to CASRIQGEGQPQHF.

The sample holds a few counts of this clone. This chain connects TRBV30 to TRBJ1-1, with D possibly TRBD1 on 5 matching bases. Germline V CDR1 and CDR2: GTSNPN, SVGIG (reference sequence). Trimming cost V 5 bases and J 4 bases, with 14 bases left between them. CDR3 length: 13 residues. CDR3 sequence: CAWGMGGATEAFF. CDR3 in DNA: TGTGCCTGGGGAATGGGGGGTGCCACTGAAGCTTTCTTT.

Many counts were recorded for this clone. The genes are TRBV25-1 and TRBJ1-4; D remains unclear. Trimming removed 1 base at V and 13 bases at J, with 10 bases between. The germline CDR1 and CDR2 sequences are MGHDK and SYGVNS. This CDR3 is built from 12 residues. CDR3 in amino acids: CASSESSYGLFF. CDR3 sequence (DNA): TGTGCCAGCAGTGAATCGTCTTATGGACTGTTTTTT.

The chain uses TRBV6-5 and TRBJ1-5, with D unresolved. This CDR3 is 14 amino acids long. V was clipped by 3 bases and J by 3 bases, with 9 bases between them. Germline V CDR1 and CDR2: MNHEY, SVGAGI. CDR3 loop: CASSYSSFNQPQHF. CDR3 nucleotide sequence: TGTGCCAGCAGTTATTCCAGCTTCAATCAGCCCCAGCATTTT.

The chain carries TRBV11-2 and TRBJ2-3, with D possibly being TRBD2 (6 bases). The CDR3 consists of 15 residues. Germline lookup yields CDR1 SGHAT and CDR2 FQNNGV. V was trimmed by 4 bases and J by 2 bases, leaving 13 bases between them. The CDR3 region is CASSSSGVPTDTQYF. Here the CDR3 DNA reads TGTGCCAGCAGCTCCTCGGGAGTCCCCACAGATACGCAGTATTTT.

The rearrangement links TRBV11-2 to TRBJ1-4, with unresolved D. CDR1 and CDR2 (germline): SGHAT, FQNNGV. V lost 1 base, J lost 5 bases, and 8 bases lay in between. CDR3 length: 14 amino acids. The CDR3: CASSLGQSNEKLFF. Written as DNA, the CDR3 is TGTGCCAGCAGCTTAGGCCAGTCGAATGAAAAACTGTTTTTT.

With respect to this clone: Additional DNA sequences in this sample encode the identical CDR3. The rearrangement uses TRBV11-3 and TRBJ2-1, with 8 bases fitting TRBD2. CDR1 is SGHNT and CDR2 is YENEEA in the germline V gene. This CDR3 is built from 15 residues. V was pared by 1 base and J by 2 bases, with 1 base of the junction left unmatched. In DNA, the CDR3 is TGTGCCAGCAGCTTAGGAGCGGGAGCCTACAATGAGCAGTTCTTC. Amino acid sequence: CASSLGAGAYNEQFF.

The V gene is TRBV12-5, the J gene TRBJ2-7, with TRBD1 as a possible D gene (6 bases). Germline lookup yields CDR1 LGHNT and CDR2 FRNRAP. The CDR3 has 14 amino acids. Trimming shortened V by 3 bases and J by 0 bases, and 9 bases separated the two germline ends. In DNA form, the CDR3 reads TGTGCTAGTGGTTTTAGGACAGCCTCCTACGAGCAGTACTTC. Its protein product is CASGFRTASYEQYF.

The chain employs TRBV2 and TRBJ1-1, with 11 positions matching TRBD1. The germline V gene encodes CDR1 SNHLY and CDR2 FYNNEI. The CDR3 is 14 residues long. V dropped 6 bases and J dropped 3; count of bases not matched to a gene: 3. CDR3 nucleotide sequence: TGTGCCAGCAGGGACAGGGGGCAACACACTGAAGCTTTCTTT. It is translated as CASRDRGQHTEAFF.

The chain uses TRBV28 and TRBJ2-7; 14 bases are shared with TRBD2. CDR1 and CDR2 (germline): MDHEN, SYDVKM. The V and J ends lost 7 bases and 9 bases, in that order; junction bases with no gene match: 11. This CDR3 has 15 residues. CDR3 DNA: TGTGCCAGCACCCTCGGGACTAGCGGGAGCGGCAGGCAGTACTTC. This codes for CASTLGTSGSGRQYF.

The V gene is TRBV6-1, the J gene TRBJ2-7; D perhaps matches TRBD1 (5 bases). The CDR3 consists of 12 residues. With 6 bases removed from V and 3 bases from J, the gap between germline ends came to 9 bases. Germline values: CDR1 MNHNS, CDR2 SASEGT. The CDR3 protein is CASRGRVYEQYF. The CDR3 DNA is TGTGCCAGCAGAGGCAGGGTCTACGAGCAGTACTTC.

This clone was observed a handful of times. The chain combines TRBV10-3 with TRBJ2-3, with 12 bases fitting TRBD1. Germline V gene sequence: CDR1 ENHRY, CDR2 SYGVKD. The CDR3 runs to 17 residues. Trimming cost V 6 bases and J 1 base; bases outside gene matches: 8. In DNA, the CDR3 is TGTGCCATCAGGAGGGGACAGGGGGCTGAGGGCACAGATACGCAGTATTTT. Protein sequence: CAIRRGQGAEGTDTQYF.